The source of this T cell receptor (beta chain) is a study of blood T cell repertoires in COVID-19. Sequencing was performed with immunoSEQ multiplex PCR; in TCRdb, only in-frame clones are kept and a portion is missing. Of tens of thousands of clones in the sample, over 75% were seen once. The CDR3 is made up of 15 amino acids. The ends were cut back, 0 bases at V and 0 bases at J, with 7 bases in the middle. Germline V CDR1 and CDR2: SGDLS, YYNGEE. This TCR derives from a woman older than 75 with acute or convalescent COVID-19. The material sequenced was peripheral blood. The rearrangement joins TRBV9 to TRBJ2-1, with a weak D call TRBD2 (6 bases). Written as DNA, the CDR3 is TGTGCCAGCAGCGTAGGGACTAACTCCTACAATGAGCAGTTCTTC. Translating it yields CASSVGTNSYNEQFF. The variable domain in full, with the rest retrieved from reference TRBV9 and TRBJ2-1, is DSGVTQTPKHLITATGQRVTLRCSPRSGDLSVYWYQQSLDQGLQFLIQYYNGEERAKGNILERFSAQQFPDLHSELNLSSLELGDSALYFCASSVGTNSYNEQFFGPGTRLTVL.